This T cell receptor (beta chain) is drawn from a study of T cell responses to AZD1222 COVID-19 vaccine. Study overall: Second doses were pooled across both intervals (about 4 or about 12 weeks).

V gave up 3 bases and J gave up 5 bases; unmatched junction bases: 12. Germline CDR1 and CDR2: KGHSH and LQKENI. This CDR3 spans 16 amino acids. As for this clone: Its antigen is not identified.

This table comes from immunoSEQ multiplex PCR, and its TCRdb copy is limited to in-frame clones, with some not included. This sample has 95,000 to 100,000 clones, with approximately 86% found just once. Broader study findings: It should be noted that donors were predominantly white British and more often female, and clonal diversity was possibly underestimated. Baseline testing showed seropositivity in only six AZD1222 recipients.

Source: peripheral blood, taken on day 0 of AZD1222 vaccination. This TCR was sampled from an adult in good health. The gene calls are TRBV18 and TRBJ1-1; 7 nucleotides agree with TRBD1. The CDR3 loop is CASSPVQGSSSTEAFF. As DNA, the CDR3 is TGTGCCAGCTCACCCGTACAGGGGAGTTCGTCGACTGAAGCTTTCTTT.